This TCR beta chain was sequenced for a study of sequential checkpoint blockade in melanoma. Across the whole study: Patients were randomized 1:1 to nivolumab-then-ipilimumab or ipilimumab-then-nivolumab first-line. Each arm's sequence ended with maintenance nivolumab.

By sample fraction, this clone is medium-sized. The treatment denotes: randomized to nivolumab then ipilimumab (arm A) or the reverse (arm B). Sorted cells were live CD3+CD8+, lacking CD19 and CD56, from PBMCs. Repertoires were generated with immunoSEQ multiplex PCR, while TCRdb's copy carries only in-frame clones and drops some. This table has about 13,000 clones, about four fifths appearing once. This specimen consisted of CD8+ T cells sorted from blood (inferred from file names), obtained from a patient given nivolumab and ipilimumab in sequence. This TCR was recovered from a human donor with melanoma.

The CDR3 nucleotides are TGTGCCAGCAGTTCCGGGGGGAGGAATGAGCAGTTCTTC. Its protein is CASSSGGRNEQFF. The rearrangement uses TRBV7-9 and TRBJ2-1, with 7 bases aligning to TRBD2. The germline V gene has CDR1 SEHNR and CDR2 FQNEAQ (reference sequence). The trim removed 6 bases at V and 7 bases at J, leaving 6 bases unmatched. The CDR3 has 13 amino acids.